This T cell receptor (beta chain) emerged from a study of shared clonotypes between healthy human individuals. Whole-study context: The study used three CD4 naive, three CD4 memory, two CD8 naive and one CD8 memory plate per donor.

Findings of the study overall: Incomplete sequencing of sorted subsets was indicated by rarefaction despite large depth.

Germline V CDR1 and CDR2: MNHEY, SVGAGI. The CDR3 sequence is 14 residues long. The germline V and J ends were trimmed by 0 bases and 1 base, with 6 bases remaining between them. Note on this clone: Its antigen is not known. The sample has other DNA sequences that encode this CDR3 too.

Within Nashville, Tennessee resided all donors, each a Caucasian adult. In the source study's methods: Owing to the provision of junction-only sequences devoid of quality scores by immunoSEQ, filtering differed. Here immunoSEQ multiplex PCR was the method, and the copy in TCRdb shows in-frame clones only, minus some. Clonal size and the V and J genes are those of that table, whereas D and trimming came from the DNA. The sample yields 2 million to 2.5 million clones, 95% seen once. The TCR originated in a man younger than 35 in good health. V gene TRBV6-5 combines with J gene TRBJ2-5; D gene unclear. Sequencing was done on a sample of naive CD4+ T cells sorted from blood. The subset is: CD45RA+ positively selected. CDR3 loop: CASSYSDSQETQYF. In DNA form, the CDR3 reads TGTGCCAGCAGTTACTCCGACTCCCAAGAGACCCAGTACTTC.